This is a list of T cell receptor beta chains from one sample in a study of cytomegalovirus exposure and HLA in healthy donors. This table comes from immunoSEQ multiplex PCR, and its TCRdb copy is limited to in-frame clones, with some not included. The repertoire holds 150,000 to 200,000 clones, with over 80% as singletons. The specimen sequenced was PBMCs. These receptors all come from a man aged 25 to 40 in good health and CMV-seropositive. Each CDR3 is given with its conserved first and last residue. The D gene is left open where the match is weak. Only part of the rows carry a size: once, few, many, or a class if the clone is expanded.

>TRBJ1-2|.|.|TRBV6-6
CASSYRTDLYYGYTF
TGTGCCAGCAGCTACAGGACAGACTTATACTATGGCTACACCTTC
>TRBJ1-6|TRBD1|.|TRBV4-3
CASSQEGGTGGSPLHF
TGCGCCAGCAGCCAAGAAGGAGGGACAGGGGGTTCACCCCTCCACTTT
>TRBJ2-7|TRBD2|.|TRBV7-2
CASSIGTSGSYEQYF
TGTGCCAGCAGCATCGGGACTAGCGGTTCCTACGAGCAGTACTTC
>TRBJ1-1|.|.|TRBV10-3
CAISEYGQGTFF
TGTGCCATCAGTGAGTACGGCCAGGGAACTTTCTTT
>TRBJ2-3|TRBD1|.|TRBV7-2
CASSAWDRSTDTQYF
TGTGCCAGCAGCGCTTGGGACAGGAGCACAGATACGCAGTATTTT
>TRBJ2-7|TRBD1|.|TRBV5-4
CASSLASGTALDEQYF
TGTGCCAGCAGCCTCGCTTCCGGGACAGCCTTGGACGAGCAGTACTTT
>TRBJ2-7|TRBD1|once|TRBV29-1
CSVEGQDRGLTYEQYF
TGCAGCGTTGAAGGCCAGGACAGGGGCTTAACCTACGAGCAGTACTTC
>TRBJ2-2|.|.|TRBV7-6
CASSLTGPGELFF
TGTGCCAGCAGCTTAACAGGGCCCGGGGAGCTGTTTTTT
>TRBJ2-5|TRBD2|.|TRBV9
CASSPSPLPGGVGETQYF
TGTGCCAGCAGCCCGAGCCCCCTACCCGGGGGGGTGGGCGAGACCCAGTACTTC
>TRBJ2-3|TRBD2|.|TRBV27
CASSLVGEGDTQYF
TGTGCCAGCAGTTTAGTGGGGGAGGGAGATACGCAGTATTTT
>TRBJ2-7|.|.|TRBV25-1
CASSAKEQYF
TGTGCCAGCAGTGCTAAGGAGCAGTACTTC
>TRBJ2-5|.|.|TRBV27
CASSLSGLAGETQYF
TGTGCCAGCAGTTTATCGGGACTGGCGGGAGAGACCCAGTACTTC
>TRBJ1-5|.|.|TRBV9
CASSLGGLNQPQHF
TGTGCCAGCAGCTTAGGCGGGTTAAATCAGCCCCAGCATTTT